The rows below give T cell receptor beta chains drawn from one sample of a study of blood T cell repertoires in COVID-19. Some clones are missing from TCRdb's copy, which holds only in-frame ones; the method was immunoSEQ multiplex PCR. The sample holds about 220,000 clones, roughly 84% seen once. The sample taken for sequencing was peripheral blood. The receptors stem from a woman in her sixties or seventies who had recovered from COVID-19. Both conserved end residues are part of each CDR3. Each record gives: clone size, V gene, J gene, CDR3 length, D gene, CDR3 DNA, CDR3 protein. A D gene is named only where the DNA matches it firmly. Clone size is shown for a subset of rows, as once, few, many or a class of expanded clone.

>.|TRBV5-5|TRBJ1-2|15|TRBD1
TGTGCCAGCAGCTTGGGGGCAGGGGGTGGCTATGGCTACACCTTC
CASSLGAGGGYGYTF
>.|TRBV3-1/TRBV3-2|TRBJ1-1|16|TRBD1
TGTGCCAGCAGCCAAGACCAGACAGGGGGTTTCTCTGAAGCTTTCTTT
CASSQDQTGGFSEAFF
>.|TRBV29-1|TRBJ2-7|12|TRBD1
TGCAGCGTCTCGGGACAGTCACTGGAGCAGTACTTC
CSVSGQSLEQYF
>.|TRBV9|TRBJ2-3|16|TRBD2
TGTGCCAGCAGCGAGGGACTAGCGGCTTACACAGATACGCAGTATTTT
CASSEGLAAYTDTQYF
>.|TRBV6-6|TRBJ2-1|15|TRBD1
TGTGCCAGCAGTCTTACAGGGGGGTCCTACAATGAGCAGTTCTTC
CASSLTGGSYNEQFF
>.|TRBV25-1|TRBJ2-1|14|TRBD2
TGTGCCAGCAGAGTGGCTAGCGGCTACAATGAGCAGTTCTTC
CASRVASGYNEQFF
>.|TRBV3-1/TRBV3-2|TRBJ1-6|15|.
TGTGCCAGCAGCCAAGGGTCGTTATCGGGTTCACCCCTCCACTTT
CASSQGSLSGSPLHF
>.|TRBV27|TRBJ2-3|14|TRBD2
TGTGCCAGCGTAGGGGCGGGGGTCTCAGATACGCAGTATTTT
CASVGAGVSDTQYF
>once|TRBV6-4|TRBJ1-4|15|.
TGTGCCAGCACTGGGGGGGGTGCAACTAATGAAAAACTGTTTTTT
CASTGGGATNEKLFF
>.|TRBV4-1|TRBJ2-3|19|TRBD2
TGCGCCAGCAGCCAAGATGGTTTGGCTAGCGGGGTCGTCACAGATACGCAGTATTTT
CASSQDGLASGVVTDTQYF
>once|TRBV5-5|TRBJ1-2|14|TRBD1
TGTGCCAGCAGCTTGGCGGGACAGAGCTATGGCTACACCTTC
CASSLAGQSYGYTF
>.|TRBV4-3|TRBJ2-5|13|.
TGCGCCAGCAGCCAAGAAAGAGAAACCCCCCAGTACTTC
CASSQERETPQYF
>.|TRBV5-4|TRBJ1-2|15|TRBD1
TGTGCCAGCAGCTCGCCGACAGGGGGCGCCTATGGCTACACCTTC
CASSSPTGGAYGYTF
>.|TRBV30|TRBJ1-5|12|.
TGTGCCTGGAGTTCGGGGAATCAGCCCCAGCATTTT
CAWSSGNQPQHF
>once|TRBV6-5|TRBJ1-2|15|.
TGTGCCAGCAGTTCCATTCTCGGAACAGGCTATGGCTACACCTTC
CASSSILGTGYGYTF
>.|TRBV7-2|TRBJ1-5|13|.
TGTGCCAGCAGCTTACACCGGGATCAGCCCCAGCATTTT
CASSLHRDQPQHF
>.|TRBV13|TRBJ2-7|16|TRBD2
TGTGCCAGCAGCTTACGGACTAGCGGGGGGAATTACGAGCAGTACTTC
CASSLRTSGGNYEQYF
>.|TRBV4-1|TRBJ2-5|14|.
TGCGCCAGCAGCCGAGTTGAGCGGCAAGAGACCCAGTACTTC
CASSRVERQETQYF
>.|TRBV3-1/TRBV3-2|TRBJ2-5|19|TRBD2
TGTGCCAGCAGCCACCCAGGAAGAACAGGGCTAGCGGGGGGAGAGACCCAGTACTTC
CASSHPGRTGLAGGETQYF
>.|TRBV7-9|TRBJ2-2|16|TRBD1
TGTGCCAGCAGCCCTCGGGACAGGCCGAACACCGGGGAGCTGTTTTTT
CASSPRDRPNTGELFF
>.|TRBV7-9|TRBJ1-2|15|.
TGTGCCAGCAGCCGTGACGGGGCGGGGGCGGCTGGCTACACCTTC
CASSRDGAGAAGYTF
>few|TRBV3-1/TRBV3-2|TRBJ1-5|14|.
TGTGCCAGCAGCCAAGGGCGGGGTCGCCAGCCCCAGCATTTT
CASSQGRGRQPQHF
>few|TRBV2|TRBJ1-5|15|.
TGTGCCAGCAGTGAGCGACACCATAGCAATCAGCCCCAGCATTTT
CASSERHHSNQPQHF
>many|TRBV6-2/TRBV6-3|TRBJ1-1|17|TRBD1
TGTGCCAGCAGTTCCAGGGGACAGGAATTAGGTAGCGCTGAAGCTTTCTTT
CASSSRGQELGSAEAFF
>.|TRBV7-7|TRBJ2-7|13|.
TGTGCTAGCAGCTTAGATGGTACGGGGGAGCAGTACTTC
CASSLDGTGEQYF
>.|TRBV20-1|TRBJ2-3|15|.
TGCAGTGCTAGTCCCCCAGGGTGGGACACAGATACGCAGTATTTT
CSASPPGWDTDTQYF
>.|TRBV2|TRBJ1-5|13|TRBD1
TGTGCCAGCAGGCGGGACAGGGAACAGCCCCAGCATTTT
CASRRDREQPQHF
>few|TRBV4-1|TRBJ1-2|16|TRBD1
TGCGCCAGCAGCCCACCAATAGGGGGCCTCGCTTATGGCTACACCTTC
CASSPPIGGLAYGYTF
>.|TRBV2|TRBJ2-2|13|.
TGTGCCAGCAGTGAAGGTACTGGCGGGGAGCTGTTTTTT
CASSEGTGGELFF
>.|TRBV4-1|TRBJ1-5|14|TRBD1
TGCGCCAGCAGTGGACAGGGACGGGATCAGCCCCAGCATTTT
CASSGQGRDQPQHF
>.|TRBV19|TRBJ1-5|17|.
TGTGCCAGTAGTATAGTACTGGCCCAGGGCACTAATCAGCCCCAGCATTTT
CASSIVLAQGTNQPQHF
>.|TRBV2|TRBJ1-1|13|.
TGTGCCAGCTCTCAGGCCGAGAACACTGAAGCTTTCTTT
CASSQAENTEAFF
>.|TRBV4-1|TRBJ2-5|17|.
TGCGCCAGCAGCCAAGGATCCTCCGGGACAAGGAGAGAGACCCAGTACTTC
CASSQGSSGTRRETQYF
>.|TRBV6-2/TRBV6-3|TRBJ1-2|12|.
TGTGCCAGCAGTTACTCGACTTATGGCTACACCTTC
CASSYSTYGYTF
>.|TRBV4-2|TRBJ2-1|17|TRBD2
TGTGCCAGCAGCCAACGACTAGCGGGGGGGCACTACAATGAGCAGTTCTTC
CASSQRLAGGHYNEQFF
>.|TRBV12-3/TRBV12-4|TRBJ1-2|12|.
TGTGCCAGCAGTCGGGGGGGAGTGGGCTACACCTTC
CASSRGGVGYTF
>.|TRBV11-3|TRBJ2-2|17|TRBD2
TGTGCCAGCAGCGGAGGGACTAGCGGGAGCAACACCGGGGAGCTGTTTTTT
CASSGGTSGSNTGELFF
>.|TRBV5-1|TRBJ1-4|14|.
TGCGCCAGCAGGCCAGGGTATACTAATGAAAAACTGTTTTTT
CASRPGYTNEKLFF
>.|TRBV30|TRBJ1-6|14|.
TGTGCCTGGACACCCTTCACTCGGAATTCACCCCTCCACTTT
CAWTPFTRNSPLHF
>.|TRBV4-1|TRBJ2-6|16|TRBD2
TGCGCCAGCAGCCCCCGGGGGGGATCCGGGGCCAACGTCCTGACTTTC
CASSPRGGSGANVLTF
>.|TRBV12-3/TRBV12-4|TRBJ1-2|13|.
TGTGCCAGCCTCAGTACCTGGAGGTATGGCTACACCTTC
CASLSTWRYGYTF
>.|TRBV5-4|TRBJ2-5|14|.
TGTGCCAGCAGCTTTAGGGGCGGACAAGAGACCCAGTACTTC
CASSFRGGQETQYF
>once|TRBV12-5|TRBJ2-1|18|TRBD2
TGTGCTAGTGGTTTGGTACTCACTAGCGGGGGGGAGGACAATGAGCAGTTCTTC
CASGLVLTSGGEDNEQFF
>.|TRBV5-6|TRBJ1-1|17|.
TGTGCCAGCAGCCCACAATGGGGGGGGGCATCGAACACTGAAGCTTTCTTT
CASSPQWGGASNTEAFF
>.|TRBV6-5|TRBJ1-5|14|TRBD1
TGTGCCAGCAGTCGGACAGGCTGGAATCAGCCCCAGCATTTT
CASSRTGWNQPQHF
>few|TRBV30|TRBJ1-6|14|.
TGTGCCTGGAGTCGGAAGGGGGATAATTCACCCCTCCACTTT
CAWSRKGDNSPLHF
>.|TRBV25-1|TRBJ1-1|14|.
TGTGCCAGCAGTGAACCGCTCAGCGGCACTGAAGCTTTCTTT
CASSEPLSGTEAFF
>.|TRBV4-3|TRBJ2-1|16|TRBD2
TGCGCCAGCAGCCAAGATCCCCACGGACTAGACAATGAGCAGTTCTTC
CASSQDPHGLDNEQFF
>.|TRBV4-3|TRBJ2-5|17|TRBD2
TGCGCCAGCAGCCAAAGTTTTAGCGGGGGGCCTCCACAGACCCAGTACTTC
CASSQSFSGGPPQTQYF
>.|TRBV21-1|TRBJ1-2|16|.
TGTGCCAGCAGCAATGAGGTAGGGGCCCGTAACTATGGCTACACCTTC
CASSNEVGARNYGYTF
>.|TRBV7-2|TRBJ1-4|15|.
TGTGCCAGCAGCCAAGTGGGGGCGGCTAATGAAAAACTGTTTTTT
CASSQVGAANEKLFF
>once|TRBV5-4|TRBJ2-1|14|.
TGTGCCAGCAGCTTGGTTGCGGGTGGAAGGGAGCAGTTCTTC
CASSLVAGGREQFF
>few|TRBV12-3/TRBV12-4|TRBJ2-5|12|TRBD2
TGTGCCAGCAGGCAATCGGGACTAGCACAGTACTTC
CASRQSGLAQYF
>.|TRBV29-1|TRBJ2-1|16|TRBD2
TGCAGCGTTGACGACCGACTAGCGGGGGTCGGCAATGAGCAGTTCTTC
CSVDDRLAGVGNEQFF
>.|TRBV7-3|TRBJ2-3|15|TRBD1
TGTGCCAGCAGCCCTAGGACAGGGCTACCAGATACGCAGTATTTT
CASSPRTGLPDTQYF
>.|TRBV21-1|TRBJ1-2|16|.
TGTGCCAGCAGCAATAACAGGGGGCGACCGAACTATGGCTACACCTTC
CASSNNRGRPNYGYTF
>.|TRBV2|TRBJ1-6|13|.
TGTGCCAGCAGCTATGAGGGCCCTTCGTCCCTCCACTTT
CASSYEGPSSLHF
>few|TRBV5-4|TRBJ1-2|15|.
TGTGCCAGCAGCTCCTCTAAGCGGGAGGACTATGGCTACACCTTC
CASSSSKREDYGYTF
>once|TRBV6-8|TRBJ2-2|19|TRBD2
TGTGCCAGCAGTTCGTCAAGTAGCGGGGGGCCAGGTAACACCGGGGAGCTGTTTTTT
CASSSSSSGGPGNTGELFF